This TCR beta chain was obtained from a study of T-cell reconstitution after alpha-beta-depleted transplantation in children. The V segment lost 5 bases and the J segment 4 bases; nucleotides outside the gene matches: 8. This CDR3 comprises 16 residues. The V gene's germline CDR1 is MNHNS and CDR2 SASEGT. This clonotype was picked up a small number of times. Unique molecular identifiers were incorporated into the prepared TCRbeta library. TCRdb fed the PCR reads into MiXCR, producing one record per CDR3 protein. The sample lists about 360,000 distinct CDR3 sequences, approximately 12% occurring once. This receptor was identified in a human donor who donated a stem cell graft to a child with Fanconi anemia. The starting material was PBMCs, obtained from the stem cell graft. The gene calls are TRBV6-1 and TRBJ2-4, with 10 bases lining up with TRBD2. CDR3 sequence reads: CASSRTSGAPKNIQYF. CDR3 bases: TGTGCCAGCAGTCGTACTAGCGGGGCCCCTAAAAACATTCAGTACTTC.